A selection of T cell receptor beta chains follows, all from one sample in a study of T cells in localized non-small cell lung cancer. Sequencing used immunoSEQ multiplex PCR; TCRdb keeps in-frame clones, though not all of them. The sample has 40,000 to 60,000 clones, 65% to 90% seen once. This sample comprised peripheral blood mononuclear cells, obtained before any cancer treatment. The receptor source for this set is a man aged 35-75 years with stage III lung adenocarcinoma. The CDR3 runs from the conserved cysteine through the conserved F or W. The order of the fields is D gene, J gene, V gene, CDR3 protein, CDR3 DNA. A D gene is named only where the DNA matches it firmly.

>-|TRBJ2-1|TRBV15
CATSRTSAGGVDEQFF
TGTGCCACCAGCAGAACAAGCGCGGGTGGGGTAGATGAGCAGTTCTTC
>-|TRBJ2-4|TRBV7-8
CASSPSPRNRLAKNIQYF
TGTGCCAGCAGCCCCTCCCCGCGGAACAGGCTAGCCAAAAACATTCAGTACTTC
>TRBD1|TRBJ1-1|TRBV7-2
CASSRTGLNTEAFF
TGTGCCAGCAGTCGGACAGGGTTGAACACTGAAGCTTTCTTT
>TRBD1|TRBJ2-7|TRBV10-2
CASRSDRGYEQYF
TGCGCCAGCAGATCAGACAGGGGCTACGAGCAGTACTTC
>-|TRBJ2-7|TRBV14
CASSHPPYRGSYEQYF
TGTGCCAGCAGCCATCCTCCTTATAGGGGATCCTACGAGCAGTACTTC
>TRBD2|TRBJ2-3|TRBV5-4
CASSFSRSGGKRADTQYF
TGTGCCAGCAGCTTCTCACGGAGCGGGGGCAAACGGGCAGATACGCAGTATTTT
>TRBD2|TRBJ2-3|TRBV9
CASSVATSGGLAVGTDTQYF
TGTGCCAGCAGCGTGGCCACTAGCGGGGGGTTAGCCGTCGGCACAGATACGCAGTATTTT
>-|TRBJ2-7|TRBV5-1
CASSSDGGYAYEQYF
TGCGCCAGCAGCTCAGATGGTGGGTACGCCTACGAGCAGTACTTC
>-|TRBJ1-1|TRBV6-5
CASSYSGGRGEAFF
TGTGCCAGCAGTTACTCGGGTGGGCGGGGTGAAGCTTTCTTT
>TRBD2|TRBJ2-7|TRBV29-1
CSVLVWTSGPEQYF
TGCAGCGTCCTTGTTTGGACTAGCGGTCCGGAGCAGTACTTC